This T cell receptor beta chain emerged from a study of response to subunit inactivated influenza vaccine listed by TCRdb under 2018. In the study overall: To follow how T cells responded to a trivalent subunit inactivated influenza vaccine, the researchers relied on deep quantitative profiling of the T cell receptor repertoire. Broad study findings and their caveats: The authors proposed that each seasonal influenza vaccination may bring in only a limited number of new T cells.

This clonotype was detected many times. There is no known antigen for this receptor. No base quality information exists; no much larger clone differs at one position. Deletion took 5 bases off V and 5 bases off J, with a span of 11 bases between the germline ends. As encoded in the germline V gene, CDR1 is SGHVS while CDR2 is FQNEAQ. From the cysteine up to the phenylalanine, the CDR3 has a length of 13 residues. Only the CDR3 DNA stays, 39 bases, in frame from base 1. The library was prepared using RT-PCR. Sequencing instrument: Illumina HiSeq 2500. TCRdb itself trimmed the public reads at Q25 with fastp, ran MiXCR and retained productive beta chains. A single entry per CDR3 protein holds the most common genes and DNA from its merged rows. The sample yields more than 550,000 distinct CDR3 sequences; roughly 10% were counted once. Clones ranked in the top ten supply approximately 10% of the sample. The same specimen was also included in a second study, on T cells expressing NK-cell markers. As the second paper documents: 5'RACE template switching, by which a universal primer site and unique molecular identifiers were added, was used to make TCR beta cDNA libraries. TCR beta-chain repertoires were profiled in sorted CD3+CD56+NKG2C+, CD3+CD56+NKG2C- and CD3+CD56-NKG2C+ T-cell subsets from eight donors. Of the eight sequenced donors, seven were found to be HCMV-seropositive and one was found to be HCMV-seronegative. In several experiments an anti-gammadeltaTCR antibody was added to restrict sorting to alphabetaTCR-expressing T cells. In a handful of donors, the dominant CD3+CD56+NKG2C+ clonotypes were among the top 10 CD8+ clonotypes and accounted for about 1.0-7.5% of CD8+ T cells. Those dominant clonotypes were again the most abundant among CD3+CD56-NKG2C+ cells in a handful of donors, at about 25-60.1%. Whether the expanded NKG2C-expressing T cell clones were specific for HCMV antigens remained unclear. The study sequenced eight donors, all healthy volunteers chosen at random: three men and five women. HCMV-specific IgG was detected in serum with a commercial ELISA kit to determine HCMV serostatus. Peripheral blood mononuclear cells were isolated from blood by Ficoll density gradient centrifugation. For 5 or 6 donors, unsorted PBMC were also used to sequence bulk peripheral blood T-cell repertoires. cDNA synthesis was primed from the TCR beta constant segment, followed by two successive PCR amplification steps. Illumina HiSeq 2000/2500, MiSeq or NextSeq was used to sequence libraries as 2 x 150 bp reads. MIGEC was used to demultiplex reads and group the reads by UMI, and MiTCR was used to assemble and quantify clonotypes. To exclude erroneous sequences, only TCR cDNA sequences supported by at least two reads were retained. Downstream repertoire analysis used the tcR package, and clonotypes were matched across fractions by CDR3 nucleotide sequence plus V segment. VDJmatch was used to annotate antigen specificity against VDJdb, with one amino acid substitution in CDR3 permitted.

Sequenced here: PBMCs from blood, sampled on the day of vaccination. This TCR derives from a man aged 50 or older who received an inactivated influenza vaccine. Donor details come from another sample of the same person, matched by shared clones. Rearrangement joined TRBV7-8 to TRBJ2-3; no confident D gene assignment can be made. The nucleotide sequence is given as TGTGCCAGCAGCCCCCGGAGTGGAGATACGCAGTATTTT. Its protein is CASSPRSGDTQYF.